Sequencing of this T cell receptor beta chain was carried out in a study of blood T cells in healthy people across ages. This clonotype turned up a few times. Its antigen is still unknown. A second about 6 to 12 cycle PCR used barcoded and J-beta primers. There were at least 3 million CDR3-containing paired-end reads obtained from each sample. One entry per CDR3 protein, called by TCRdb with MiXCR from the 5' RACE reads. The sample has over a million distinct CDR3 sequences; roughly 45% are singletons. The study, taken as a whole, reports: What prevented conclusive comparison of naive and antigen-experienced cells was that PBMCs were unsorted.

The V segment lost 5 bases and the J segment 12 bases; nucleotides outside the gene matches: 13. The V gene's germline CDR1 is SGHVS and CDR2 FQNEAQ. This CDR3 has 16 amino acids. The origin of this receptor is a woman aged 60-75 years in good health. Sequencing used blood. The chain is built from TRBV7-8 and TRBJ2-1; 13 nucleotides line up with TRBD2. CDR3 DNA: TGTGCCAGCAGCCCCACCGGGACTAGCGGGGCCCTCGGGCAGTTCTTC. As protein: CASSPTGTSGALGQFF.